These 32 T cell receptor beta chains came from one sample sequenced in a study of cytomegalovirus exposure and HLA in healthy donors. 60 Vbeta and 13 Jbeta primers were used in PCR. Generated by immunoSEQ multiplex PCR, the TCRdb table keeps only in-frame clones and is missing some. Among some 200,000 clones listed, around 86% were seen once. Sequences were obtained from PBMCs. The receptors were gathered from a woman aged 45 to 65 in good health and CMV-seropositive.

V usage is TRBV11-2 and J usage is TRBJ2-5; no firm D call. This CDR3 is 11 amino acids long. Germline loops: CDR1 SGHAT, CDR2 FQNNGV. Trimming took off 6 bases at V and 5 bases at J, with 7 bases between the two ends. CDR3: CASRRTETQYF. The CDR3 coding sequence is TGTGCCAGCAGGAGAACGGAGACCCAGTACTTC.

The rearrangement links TRBV5-8 to TRBJ2-1, with D unresolved. Germline values: CDR1 SGHTS, CDR2 YDEGEE. The V end lost 0 bases, the J end lost 5 bases, and 9 bases lay between the germline ends. The CDR3 totals 14 residues. The DNA for the CDR3 is TGTGCCAGCAGCTTGGCCCCCACTAACAATGAGCAGTTCTTC. Translation: CASSLAPTNNEQFF.

This chain links TRBV7-9 with TRBJ1-1; D ambiguous. Germline-derived CDR1 and CDR2 are SEHNR and FQNEAQ (reference sequence). Trimming stripped 8 bases from V and 0 bases from J, with 16 bases between. The CDR3 extends over 15 amino acids. The CDR3 loop reads CASAQGGNLNTEAFF. CDR3 in DNA: TGTGCCAGCGCACAAGGCGGGAACCTGAACACTGAAGCTTTCTTT.

The chain carries TRBV5-6 and TRBJ1-5; 7 bases align to TRBD1. CDR3 length: 14 residues. The junction had 4 bases not matched to a gene; V was cut back by 4 bases and J by 3 bases. Germline lookup yields CDR1 SGHDT and CDR2 YYEEEE. CDR3 sequence reads: CASSLTGINQPQHF. The CDR3 nucleotides are TGTGCCAGCAGCCTGACAGGGATCAATCAGCCCCAGCATTTT.

V and J are TRBV4-1 and TRBJ2-2; 9 nucleotides line up with TRBD1. Germline CDR1 reads MGHRA; CDR2 reads YSYEKL. There are 17 residues in the CDR3. Trimming at V came to 2 bases and at J to 2 bases, leaving 6 bases not matched to a gene. The CDR3 here is CASSQPPGQGNTGELFF. CDR3 DNA: TGCGCCAGCAGCCAACCCCCGGGACAGGGAAACACCGGGGAGCTGTTTTTT.

The chain combines TRBV27 with TRBJ2-7, with TRBD1 identical over 7 bases. CDR1 and CDR2 (germline): MNHEY, SMNVEV (reference sequence). V lost 8 bases and J lost 2; bases outside the gene matches: 6. This CDR3 is 13 amino acids long. The CDR3 sequence is CASRWTGTYEQYF. In nucleotides, the CDR3 is TGTGCCAGCCGATGGACAGGCACCTACGAGCAGTACTTC.

CDR3 bases: TGCGCCAGCTCCCTAGGCGGCGGGGGGGCCTCAGATACGCAGTATTTT. Protein: CASSLGGGGASDTQYF. V gene TRBV10-2 combines with J gene TRBJ2-3, with 9 bases that match TRBD2. This CDR3 has 16 amino acids. V lost 8 bases and J lost 4; bases outside the gene matches: 13. From germline, CDR1 is WSHSY and CDR2 SAAADI.

This chain uses TRBV7-2 with TRBJ2-3, with a possible D match to TRBD2 (5 bases). Deletions cut 3 bases from V and 6 bases from J, with 10 bases between. The CDR3 spans 13 residues. Germline CDR1 and CDR2: SGHTA and FQGNSA. The CDR3 loop is CASSFPGLDTQYF. Written as DNA, the CDR3 is TGTGCCAGCAGCTTTCCTGGACTGGATACGCAGTATTTT.

This clone was seen only once. The chain joins TRBV19 to TRBJ1-1; TRBD1 is a possible D gene (5 bases). This CDR3 comprises 14 residues. V lost 3 bases, J lost 5 bases, and 13 bases lay in between. The germline V gene encodes CDR1 LNHDA and CDR2 SQIVND (reference sequence). In DNA form, the CDR3 reads TGTGCCAGTAGTATTCGGGGGGATGGGACTGAAGCTTTCTTT. Its protein is CASSIRGDGTEAFF.

This clone was recorded once. The chain is built from TRBV28 and TRBJ1-5; possible D gene TRBD1, 6 bases. This CDR3 contains 16 residues. The germline gives CDR1 MDHEN, CDR2 SYDVKM. Trimming removed 10 bases at V and 5 bases at J, with 24 bases between. In DNA, the CDR3 is TGTGCCATTCGATCGGGGGGGGCTCGGGAAGATCAGCCCCAGCATTTT. Translated, it gives CAIRSGGAREDQPQHF.

This chain joins TRBV9 and TRBJ2-3, with 9 bases aligning to TRBD2. The CDR3 runs to 18 residues. Germline assignment: CDR1 SGDLS and CDR2 YYNGEE. After removal of 0 bases from V and 0 bases from J, the junction contained 8 bases not matched to a gene. CDR3 residues: CASSVGSSGVSSTDTQYF. The DNA for the CDR3 is TGTGCCAGCAGCGTAGGGTCTAGCGGGGTATCTAGCACAGATACGCAGTATTTT. Filled out from reference TRBV9 and TRBJ2-3, the complete variable domain reads DSGVTQTPKHLITATGQRVTLRCSPRSGDLSVYWYQQSLDQGLQFLIQYYNGEERAKGNILERFSAQQFPDLHSELNLSSLELGDSALYFCASSVGSSGVSSTDTQYFGPGTRLTVL.

The sample holds one count of this clone. Different DNA sequences within this sample yield the same CDR3. The V and J genes are TRBV5-1 and TRBJ2-5, with TRBD2 as a possible D gene (6 bases). V was pared by 0 bases and J by 4 bases, with 10 bases between. The CDR3 has 14 amino acids. In germline, CDR1 is SGHRS, CDR2 YFSETQ. For the CDR3, the DNA is TGCGCCAGCAGCTTGGACGGGGGTCGAGAGACCCAGTACTTC. It yields the protein CASSLDGGRETQYF. Complete variable domain (other parts from reference TRBV5-1 and TRBJ2-5): KAGVTQTPRYLIKTRGQQVTLSCSPISGHRSVSWYQQTPGQGLQFLFEYFSETQRNKGNFPGRFSGRQFSNSRSEMNVSTLELGDSALYLCASSLDGGRETQYFGPGTRLLVL.

V gene TRBV29-1 combines with J gene TRBJ2-3; 7 bases line up with TRBD1. The CDR3 spans 13 residues. Germline V gene data show CDR1 as SQVTM and CDR2 as ANQGSEA. The ends lost 5 bases at V and 2 bases at J; junction bases unmatched: 4. The CDR3 is CSVKGGNTDTQYF. CDR3 DNA: TGCAGCGTTAAAGGGGGCAACACAGATACGCAGTATTTT.

As to this clone: The junction differs from germline at one of its ends, possibly a read error. The gene calls are TRBV7-9 and TRBJ2-7, with 7 nucleotides matching TRBD1. The CDR3 is 16 residues long. Germline V CDR1 and CDR2: SEHNR, FQNEAQ (reference sequence). This CDR3 is CSSSLTTGPNTYEQYF. Written as DNA, the CDR3 is TGTTCCAGCAGCTTAACGACAGGGCCAAACACCTACGAGCAGTACTTC.

The chain is built from TRBV4-3 and TRBJ1-1; D might be TRBD1 (5 bases). The CDR3 is 15 amino acids. The ends were cut back, 6 bases at V and 5 bases at J, with 19 bases in the middle. Germline CDR1 is LGHNA and CDR2 is YSLEER. As DNA, the CDR3 is TGCGCCAGCAGGAGGCGGGGCAGTCCTAAAACTGAAGCTTTCTTT. Its translation is CASRRRGSPKTEAFF.

The chain has TRBV10-1 and TRBJ2-3; TRBD1 matches 9 bases. This CDR3 is 16 amino acids long. The trim removed 3 bases at V and 4 bases at J, leaving 8 bases unmatched. Germline V gives CDR1 WNHNN, CDR2 SYGVQD (reference sequence). The CDR3 spells CASSERTGDAADTQYF. CDR3 coding DNA: TGCGCCAGCAGTGAAAGGACAGGGGATGCCGCAGATACGCAGTATTTT.

In this sample, this clone turned up once. The rearrangement links TRBV7-2 to TRBJ2-3; TRBD2 aligns across 8 bases. This CDR3 has 16 residues. Trimming took 5 bases from V and 2 from J; bases not matched to a gene: 9. Germline V lookup: CDR1 SGHTA, CDR2 FQGNSA. CDR3 region: CASSLTRGVVTDTQYF. In DNA, the CDR3 is TGTGCCAGCAGCCTAACGCGGGGGGTAGTCACAGATACGCAGTATTTT.

The chain joins TRBV10-3 to TRBJ2-1; possibly TRBD2 for D (6 bases). This CDR3 contains 17 residues. Germline V CDR1 and CDR2: ENHRY, SYGVKD. V lost 3 bases to trimming and J lost 7 bases, with 22 bases between them. The CDR3 here is CAISEPGSTQWKNEQFF. CDR3 DNA sequence: TGTGCCATCAGTGAACCCGGGAGCACACAATGGAAGAATGAGCAGTTCTTC.

This chain uses TRBV19 with TRBJ2-1, with unresolved D. Trimming cost V 3 bases and J 0 bases, with 15 bases left between them. CDR1 is LNHDA, CDR2 SQIVND, per germline (reference sequence). There are 17 residues in the CDR3. The CDR3 sequence is CASSILPNSISYNEQFF. Here the CDR3 DNA reads TGTGCCAGTAGTATCCTCCCGAACAGTATCTCCTACAATGAGCAGTTCTTC.

This clone appeared a few times. V gene TRBV28 combines with J gene TRBJ2-3, with D perhaps TRBD1 (6 bases). The germline gives CDR1 MDHEN, CDR2 SYDVKM. The CDR3 is 14 residues long. The V end lost 5 bases, the J end lost 3 bases, and 12 bases lay between the germline ends. The CDR3 DNA sequence: TGTGCCAGCAGTAACAGGGAAAAGACAGATACGCAGTATTTT. Translation gives CASSNREKTDTQYF.

The V gene is TRBV2, the J gene TRBJ2-1; D might be TRBD2 (7 bases). Germline CDR1 SNHLY, CDR2 FYNNEI. V was shortened by 2 bases and J by 1 base, with 12 bases between the two germline ends. CDR3 size: 16 residues. The CDR3 DNA reads as TGTGCCAGCAGTGAAAGGGGGAGGGCATCCTACAATGAGCAGTTCTTC. It translates to CASSERGRASYNEQFF.

The chain uses TRBV6-5 and TRBJ2-7; 7 bases match TRBD1. In germline, CDR1 is MNHEY, CDR2 SVGAGI. V shed 3 bases and J 7 bases; nucleotides not matched to a gene: 9. There are 14 residues in the CDR3. CDR3 sequence reads: CASSYDGRGYEQYF. The CDR3 DNA is TGTGCCAGCAGTTATGATGGCAGGGGGTATGAGCAGTACTTC.

The chain recombines TRBV18 with TRBJ2-5, with 7 positions matching TRBD1. The J call may be wrong; the DNA end is better matched by TRBJ2-7. CDR1 and CDR2 (germline): KGHSH, LQKENI. The CDR3 loop spans 12 amino acids. The CDR3, as DNA: TGTGCCAGCTCAGTGGGACAGTACGAGCAGTACTTC. It translates to CASSVGQYEQYF.

The rearrangement links TRBV27 to TRBJ2-3; TRBD1 agrees at 8 bases. CDR3 length: 14 amino acids. The V segment lost 10 bases and the J segment 7 bases; nucleotides outside the gene matches: 13. Germline V CDR1 and CDR2: MNHEY, SMNVEV (reference sequence). DNA for the CDR3: TGTGCCACCATTCGCGGACAGGGAGCAAATACGCAGTATTTT. Encoded protein: CATIRGQGANTQYF.

V and J are TRBV5-4 and TRBJ2-7; D is unresolved. CDR3 length: 11 amino acids. Trimming shortened V by 0 bases and J by 6 bases, and 4 bases separated the two germline ends. Germline CDR1 and CDR2: SGHNT and YYREEE (reference sequence). CDR3 region: CASSLAREQYF. CDR3 DNA: TGTGCCAGCAGCTTGGCCCGCGAGCAGTACTTC.

The gene calls are TRBV10-3 and TRBJ2-7, with D tentatively TRBD1 (5 bases). CDR1 and CDR2 (germline): ENHRY, SYGVKD. Trimming took 0 bases from V and 9 from J, leaving 18 bases between them. The CDR3 loop spans 15 amino acids. The CDR3 DNA follows: TGTGCCATCAGTGAGTCATCTGGGCAGGGCCATGCGCAGTACTTC. Its translation: CAISESSGQGHAQYF.

This clone was detected a few times. V usage is TRBV5-4 and J usage is TRBJ2-1; the D gene is possibly TRBD2 (5 bases). V lost 2 bases, J lost 2 bases, and 11 bases lay in between. The CDR3 contains 15 residues. Germline V CDR1 and CDR2: SGHNT, YYREEE (reference sequence). CDR3 in amino acids: CASSFAGLAYNEQFF. In DNA form, the CDR3 reads TGTGCCAGCAGCTTCGCTGGACTTGCCTACAATGAGCAGTTCTTC.

J is TRBJ1-2 and V is TRBV11-2; D may be TRBD1 (5 bases). This CDR3 is built from 14 residues. V shed 1 base and J shed 6 bases, with 12 bases lying between them. The germline CDR1 and CDR2 sequences are SGHAT and FQNNGV. The CDR3 coding sequence is TGTGCCAGCAGCTTAGTGGGGGGGAAGGATGGCTACACCTTC. Translation gives CASSLVGGKDGYTF.

The rearrangement joins TRBV7-9 to TRBJ2-1, with 8 bases that match TRBD1. V shed 0 bases and J 2 bases; nucleotides not matched to a gene: 3. The V gene's germline CDR1 is SEHNR and CDR2 FQNEAQ (reference sequence). CDR3 length: 16 residues. CDR3 coding DNA: TGTGCCAGCAGCTTAGCACAGGGGGGCACCTACAATGAGCAGTTCTTC. This sequence encodes CASSLAQGGTYNEQFF.

The V gene is TRBV19, the J gene TRBJ2-3; D possibly corresponds to TRBD1 (6 bases). Germline V gene lookup returns CDR1 LNHDA and CDR2 SQIVND (reference sequence). The V end lost 6 bases, the J end lost 8 bases, and 12 bases lay between the germline ends. The CDR3 is 12 amino acids. This chain's CDR3 is CASRVQGGTQYF. For the CDR3, the DNA is TGTGCCAGTAGAGTACAGGGCGGTACGCAGTATTTT.

V gene TRBV2 combines with J gene TRBJ2-2; TRBD2 matches at 13 bases. CDR1 and CDR2 from the germline V gene are SNHLY and FYNNEI. CDR3 length: 15 residues. Trimming took 4 bases from V and 4 from J; bases not matched to a gene: 0. The CDR3 DNA sequence: TGTGCCAGCAGTGGACTAGCGGGAGGCACCGGGGAGCTGTTTTTT. It translates to CASSGLAGGTGELFF.

In DNA, the CDR3 is TGTGCCACCTCAACTAGCGGCCCCTACGAGCAGTACTTC. Protein sequence: CATSTSGPYEQYF. The J gene is TRBJ2-5, the V gene TRBV25-1; the match to TRBD2 covers 8 bases. Near its end, the DNA agrees better with TRBJ2-7, so the J call may be wrong. CDR3 length: 13 amino acids. Germline CDR1 and CDR2: MGHDK and SYGVNS.